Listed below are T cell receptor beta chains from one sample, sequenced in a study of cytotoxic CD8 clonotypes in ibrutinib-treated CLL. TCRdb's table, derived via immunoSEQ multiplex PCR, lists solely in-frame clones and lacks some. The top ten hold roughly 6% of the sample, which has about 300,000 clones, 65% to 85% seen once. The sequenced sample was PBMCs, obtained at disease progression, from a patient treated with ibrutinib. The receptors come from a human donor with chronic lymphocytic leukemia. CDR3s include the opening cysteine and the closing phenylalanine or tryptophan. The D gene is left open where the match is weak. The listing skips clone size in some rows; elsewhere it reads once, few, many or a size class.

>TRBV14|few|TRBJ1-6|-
TGTGCCAGCAGCCGACAAGCCCTGATGACCCCCTATAATTCACCCCTCCACTTT
CASSRQALMTPYNSPLHF
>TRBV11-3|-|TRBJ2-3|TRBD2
TGTGCCAGCAGCCCCGGGACTAGCGGTAACACAGATACGCAGTATTTT
CASSPGTSGNTDTQYF
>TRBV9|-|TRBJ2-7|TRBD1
TGTGCCAGCAGCGTAGATTGGGGACAGGGGTCCTACGAGCAGTACTTC
CASSVDWGQGSYEQYF
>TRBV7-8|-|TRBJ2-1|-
TGTGCCAGCAGCGCCCCCCGGCGGGATGAGCAGTTCTTC
CASSAPRRDEQFF
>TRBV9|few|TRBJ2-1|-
TGTGCCAGCAGCGTTCCGGGCGCCCACAATGAGCAGTTCTTC
CASSVPGAHNEQFF
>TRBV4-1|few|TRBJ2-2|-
TGCGCCAGCAGCCAAGAGCGAAACACCGGGGAGCTGTTTTTT
CASSQERNTGELFF
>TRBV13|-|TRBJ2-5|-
TGTGCCAGCAGCGCGGGACTTAGGGAGACCCAGTACTTC
CASSAGLRETQYF
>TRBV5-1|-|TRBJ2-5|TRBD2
TGCGCCAGCAGCTTGTTGGGACTAGCGGGAGGGCCGATCGCACGAGAGACCCAGTACTTC
CASSLLGLAGGPIARETQYF
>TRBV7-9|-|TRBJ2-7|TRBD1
TGTGCCAGCAGCCCGCCCGGGACAGGGTTAGAGCAGTACTTC
CASSPPGTGLEQYF
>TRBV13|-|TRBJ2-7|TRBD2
TGTGCCAGCAGCTGGAGGGAGGGGACCTACGAGCAGTACTTC
CASSWREGTYEQYF
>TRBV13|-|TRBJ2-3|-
TGTGCCAGCAGCTTATCAGGGCCTACAGATACGCAGTATTTT
CASSLSGPTDTQYF
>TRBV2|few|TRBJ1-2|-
TGTGCCACCCAGGGAGTCTATGGCTACACCTTC
CATQGVYGYTF
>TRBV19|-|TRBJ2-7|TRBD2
TGTGCCAGTAGTGCCCCGGGACTAGCAGGCGAGCAGTACTTC
CASSAPGLAGEQYF
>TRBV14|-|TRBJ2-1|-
TGTGCCAGCAGCCAAGACCGCTACAGGGAAGGGCAGTTCTTC
CASSQDRYREGQFF
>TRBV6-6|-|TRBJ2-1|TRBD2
TGTGCCAGCAGAATAGCGGGGGGGCAGGATGAGCAGTTCTTC
CASRIAGGQDEQFF
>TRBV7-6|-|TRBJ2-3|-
TGTGCCAGCAGCCTCGTCTCTACTCGCACAGATACGCAGTATTTT
CASSLVSTRTDTQYF
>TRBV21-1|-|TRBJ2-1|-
TGTGCCACGGTCCCGCGGGGGGGGCTTATCTACAATGAGCAGTTCTTC
CATVPRGGLIYNEQFF
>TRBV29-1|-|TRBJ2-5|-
TGCAGCGTAAGACAGGTCCTGGGGGAGACCCAGTACTTC
CSVRQVLGETQYF
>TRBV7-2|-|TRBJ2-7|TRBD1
TGTGCCAGCAGCTTAGCGTTGGGACAGTTAAGCTCCTACGAGCAGTACTTC
CASSLALGQLSSYEQYF
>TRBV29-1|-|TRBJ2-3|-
TGCAGCGCTGGACTTAGCACAGATACGCAGTATTTT
CSAGLSTDTQYF
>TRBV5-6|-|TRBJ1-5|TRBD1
TGTGCCAGCAGCACCTCGACAGGGACCGGGGATCAGCCCCAGCATTTT
CASSTSTGTGDQPQHF
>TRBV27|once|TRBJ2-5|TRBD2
TGTGCCAGCAGTTTGTCCCTCCGGGCTAGCGGAAGCCAAGAGACCCAGTACTTC
CASSLSLRASGSQETQYF
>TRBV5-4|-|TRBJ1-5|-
TGTGCCAGCAGCTTGAGTGTCGGCCAGCCCCAGCATTTT
CASSLSVGQPQHF
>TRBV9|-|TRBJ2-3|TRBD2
TGTGCCAGCAGCGTAGAACCGGGAGGGCCAGGCACAGATACGCAGTATTTT
CASSVEPGGPGTDTQYF
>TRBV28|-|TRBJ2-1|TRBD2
TGTGCCAGCAGTTGGACTAGCGGGAGGTTCAATGAGCAGTTCTTC
CASSWTSGRFNEQFF
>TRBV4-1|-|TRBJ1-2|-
TGCGCCAGCAGCCAAGGGCCCCCTGATACAGTCTTC
CASSQGPPDTVF
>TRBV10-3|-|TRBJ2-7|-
TGTGCCATCAGAAGGGGGAGCTCCTACGAGCAGTACTTC
CAIRRGSSYEQYF
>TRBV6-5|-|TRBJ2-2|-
TGTGCCAGCATACGGTCGAACACCGGGGAGCTGTTTTTT
CASIRSNTGELFF